The 9 T cell receptor beta chains below all came from one sample that was sequenced in a study of blood T cell repertoires in COVID-19. Profiling relied on immunoSEQ multiplex PCR, and the TCRdb table lists in-frame clones only, not all of them. The sample carries around 250,000 clones, more than 80% recorded once. The sequencing sample was made of peripheral blood. These receptors all stem from a woman in her 30s with active or convalescent COVID-19.

The V gene is TRBV16, the J gene TRBJ2-3; a possible D gene is TRBD1 (6 bases). V lost 3 bases, J lost 2 bases, and 12 bases lay in between. This CDR3 region has 15 residues. The germline CDR1 and CDR2 sequences are KGHSY and FQNENV. Here the CDR3 DNA reads TGTGCCAGCAGCCAGGGGGCGAGGTCCACAGATACGCAGTATTTT. It yields the protein CASSQGARSTDTQYF.

In its sample, this clone was seen a few times. The chain joins TRBV6-4 to TRBJ2-1, with TRBD2 matching over 9 bases. The trim removed 0 bases at V and 8 bases at J, leaving 8 bases unmatched. Germline V CDR1 and CDR2: MRHNA, SNTAGT. The CDR3 loop spans 16 amino acids. Written as DNA, the CDR3 is TGTGCCAGCAGTGACTCAGCGGGGGGCCTGGTGGATGAGCAGTTCTTC. Amino acid sequence: CASSDSAGGLVDEQFF.

A few counts support this clone. This chain links TRBV10-3 with TRBJ2-7; possibly TRBD1 for D (5 bases). The CDR3 loop spans 15 amino acids. The V and J ends lost 0 bases and 6 bases respectively, with 15 bases between them. Germline V gene sequence: CDR1 ENHRY, CDR2 SYGVKD. The chain's CDR3 is CAISESLGDASEQYF. The CDR3 region has the DNA TGTGCCATCAGTGAGTCTTTAGGGGATGCATCCGAGCAGTACTTC.

This sequence joins TRBV24-1 and TRBJ2-1; the D is unclear. V was trimmed by 4 bases and J by 5 bases, leaving 14 bases between them. Germline loops: CDR1 KGHDR, CDR2 SFDVKD. This CDR3 has 15 residues. In DNA form, the CDR3 reads TGTGCCACCAGTGACCCGAGGTTGGAGAACAATGAGCAGTTCTTC. Translating gives CATSDPRLENNEQFF.

The V call is TRBV2, the J call TRBJ2-5; D may be TRBD1 (6 bases). CDR1 and CDR2 from the germline V gene are SNHLY and FYNNEI. The CDR3 is made up of 12 amino acids. Trimming shortened V by 1 base and J by 7 bases, and 7 bases separated the two germline ends. CDR3 nucleotide sequence: TGTGCCAGCAGTGAAGAGACAGGGACCCAGTACTTC. Its translation: CASSEETGTQYF.

This rearrangement joins TRBV7-2 to TRBJ1-6; 7 bases align to TRBD1. The CDR3 spans 17 residues. V was pared by 6 bases and J by 5 bases, with 13 bases of the junction left unmatched. Germline V CDR1 and CDR2: SGHTA, FQGNSA. CDR3 nucleotide sequence: TGTGCCAGCAGACGACAGGGAGTCGGTATCCATAATTCACCCCTCCACTTT. Translating it yields CASRRQGVGIHNSPLHF.

With respect to this clone: Different DNA sequences within this sample yield the same CDR3. The gene calls are TRBV28 and TRBJ2-1; no reliable D call. CDR1 and CDR2 from the germline V gene are MDHEN and SYDVKM. The CDR3 runs to 11 residues. CDR3 loop: CASRSYNEQFF. Written as DNA, the CDR3 is TGTGCATCACGGTCATACAATGAGCAGTTCTTC. The whole variable domain, remainder taken from reference TRBV28 and TRBJ2-1, is DVKVTQSSRYLVKRTGEKVFLECVQDMDHENMFWYRQDPGLGLRLIYFSYDVKMKEKGDIPEGYSVSREKKERFSLILESASTNQTSMYLCASRSYNEQFFGPGTRLTVL.

J is TRBJ1-2 and V is TRBV7-3, with 8 nucleotides matching TRBD1. Germline-derived CDR1 and CDR2 are SGHTA and FQGTGA. The CDR3 is 13 amino acids. V dropped 5 bases and J dropped 4; count of bases not matched to a gene: 3. The DNA of the CDR3 is TGTGCCAGCAGCCCCGACAGGGGCTATGGCTACACCTTC. This gives the protein CASSPDRGYGYTF.

The chain recombines TRBV18 with TRBJ1-2; the D gene is possibly TRBD1 (5 bases). The CDR3 is made up of 14 amino acids. Germline V CDR1 and CDR2: KGHSH, LQKENI. V lost 5 bases and J 2 bases, leaving 12 bases between the germline ends. The CDR3, as DNA: TGTGCCAGCTCAGGCGAGACAGAGAACTATGGCTACACCTTC. The encoded protein is CASSGETENYGYTF.